The text below deals with one T cell receptor beta chain. Sequencing was performed with immunoSEQ multiplex PCR; in TCRdb, only in-frame clones are kept and a portion is missing. The table lists roughly 81,000 clones, around 80% of them singletons, with less than 11% in the top ten. The CDR3 contains 14 residues. The germline CDR1 and CDR2 sequences are MNHEY and SMNVEV (reference sequence). With V trimmed by 6 bases and J by 7 bases, 7 bases remained unmatched. This entry belongs to a study of blood T cell repertoires in COVID-19. Study-level information: Specimens from acute and convalescent COVID-19 originated in the United States, Italy and Spain. From T cells, B-cell-depleted T cells, or PBMCs came the material, which was cDNA or gDNA.

The sample taken for sequencing was peripheral blood. The clonotype was recovered from a man aged 55-75 years with acute or convalescent COVID-19. V is TRBV27 and J is TRBJ2-3; TRBD2 aligns across 10 bases. The CDR3 protein is CASRPAGGMNTQYF. DNA of the CDR3: TGTGCCAGCAGGCCAGCGGGGGGGATGAATACGCAGTATTTT.